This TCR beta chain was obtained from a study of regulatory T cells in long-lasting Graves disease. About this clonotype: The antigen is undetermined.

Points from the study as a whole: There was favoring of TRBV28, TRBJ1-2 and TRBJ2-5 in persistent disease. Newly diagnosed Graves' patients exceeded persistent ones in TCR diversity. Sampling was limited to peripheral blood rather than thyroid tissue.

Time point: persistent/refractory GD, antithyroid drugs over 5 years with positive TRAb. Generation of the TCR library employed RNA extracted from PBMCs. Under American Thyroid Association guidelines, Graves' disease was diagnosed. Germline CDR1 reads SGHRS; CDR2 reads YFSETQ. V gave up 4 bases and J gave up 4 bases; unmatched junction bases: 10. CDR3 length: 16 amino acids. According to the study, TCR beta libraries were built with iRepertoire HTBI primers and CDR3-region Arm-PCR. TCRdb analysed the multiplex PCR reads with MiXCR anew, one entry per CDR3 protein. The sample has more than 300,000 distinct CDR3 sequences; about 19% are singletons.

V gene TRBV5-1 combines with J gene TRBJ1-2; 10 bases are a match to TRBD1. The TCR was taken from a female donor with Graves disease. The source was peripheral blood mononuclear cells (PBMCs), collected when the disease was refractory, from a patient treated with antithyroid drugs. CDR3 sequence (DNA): TGCGCCAGCAGCAGAAACCGGGACAGGGGCCGCTATGGCTACACCTTC. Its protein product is CASSRNRDRGRYGYTF.